Given below is one TCR beta chain in context. Its matching antigen is unknown. Researchers ran immunoSEQ v3.0 at survey level. The repertoire was sequenced with immunoSEQ multiplex PCR; TCRdb's copy has only in-frame clones and lacks some. This table has around 25,000 clones, 85% to 90% appearing once. Germline CDR1 and CDR2: SQVTM and ANQGSEA. The CDR3 has 12 residues. The V gene lost 0 bases and the J gene lost 7 bases, with 9 bases spanning the gap. The sample belongs to a study of long-term antiretroviral therapy in people with HIV. Overall study results and limits: In HIV, the repertoires covered a tighter span of CDR3 lengths than in controls.

The specimen comprised unsorted PBMCs, sampled 1.9 years after starting antiretroviral therapy. This rearrangement joins TRBV29-1 to TRBJ1-1; D is unclear. This clonotype originated in a young woman with HIV. The CDR3 sequence is CSVEDSVLEAFF. DNA of the CDR3: TGCAGCGTTGAAGATAGCGTACTTGAAGCTTTCTTT.